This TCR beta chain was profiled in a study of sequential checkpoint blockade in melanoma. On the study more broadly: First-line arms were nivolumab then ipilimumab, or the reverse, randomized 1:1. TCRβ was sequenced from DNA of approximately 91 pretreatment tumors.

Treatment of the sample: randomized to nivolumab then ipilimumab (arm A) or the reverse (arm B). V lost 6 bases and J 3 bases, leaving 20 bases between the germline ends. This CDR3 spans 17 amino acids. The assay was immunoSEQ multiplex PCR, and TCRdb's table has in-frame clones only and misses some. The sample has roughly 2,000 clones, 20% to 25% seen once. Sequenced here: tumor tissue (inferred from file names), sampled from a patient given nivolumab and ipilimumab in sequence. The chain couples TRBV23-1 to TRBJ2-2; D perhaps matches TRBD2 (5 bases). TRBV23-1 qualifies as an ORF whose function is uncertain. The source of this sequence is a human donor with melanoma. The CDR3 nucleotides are TGCGCCAGCAGCCAAGAAGGTTACGGGGTGGACACCGGGGAGCTGTTTTTT. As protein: CASSQEGYGVDTGELFF.